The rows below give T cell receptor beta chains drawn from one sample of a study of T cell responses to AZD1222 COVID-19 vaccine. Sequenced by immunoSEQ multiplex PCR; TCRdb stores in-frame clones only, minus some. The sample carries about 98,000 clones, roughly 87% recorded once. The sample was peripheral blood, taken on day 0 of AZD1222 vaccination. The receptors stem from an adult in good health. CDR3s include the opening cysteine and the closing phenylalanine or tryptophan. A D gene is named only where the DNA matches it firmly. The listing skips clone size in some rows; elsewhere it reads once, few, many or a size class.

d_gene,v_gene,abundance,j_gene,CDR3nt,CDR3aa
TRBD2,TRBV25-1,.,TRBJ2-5,TGTGCCAGCAGTGAATGGCTAGCGGGGCTCCAAGAGACCCAGTACTTC,CASSEWLAGLQETQYF
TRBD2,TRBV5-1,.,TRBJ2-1,TGCGCCAGCAGTCTAAGTAGCGGGAGCTCCTACAATGAGCAGTTCTTC,CASSLSSGSSYNEQFF
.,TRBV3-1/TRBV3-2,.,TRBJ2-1,TGTGCCAGCAGGCCGTCTGCCGGGAGAAATGAGCAGTTCTTC,CASRPSAGRNEQFF
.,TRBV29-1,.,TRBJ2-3,TGCAGCGTTGAGGGGGCCGGAGACGCTAGCACAGATACGCAGTATTTT,CSVEGAGDASTDTQYF
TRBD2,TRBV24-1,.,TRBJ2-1,TGTGCCACCAGTGATCTCCCCGGGGGGTACAATGAGCAGTTCTTC,CATSDLPGGYNEQFF
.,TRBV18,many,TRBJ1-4,TGTGCCAGCTCACCACAGGGGGAGAGGGAAAAACTGTTTTTT,CASSPQGEREKLFF
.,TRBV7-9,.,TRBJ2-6,TGTGCCAGCAGTTTTAAGGGCCCCCGCACGGCCAACGTCCTGACTTTC,CASSFKGPRTANVLTF
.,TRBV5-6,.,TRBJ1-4,TGTGCCAGCAGTTTGGCTTACAGTGCAACTAATGAAAAACTGTTTTTT,CASSLAYSATNEKLFF
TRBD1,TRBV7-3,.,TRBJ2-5,TGTGCCAGCAGCCCTGGGACAGGGGGAGAGACCCAGTACTTC,CASSPGTGGETQYF
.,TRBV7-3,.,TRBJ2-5,TGTGCCAGCAGCTTATTTGGGGGAAGTCAAGAGACCCAGTACTTC,CASSLFGGSQETQYF
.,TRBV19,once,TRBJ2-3,TGTGCCAGTAGTCCTCAGGCCGGGGCCCATAATACGCAGTATTTT,CASSPQAGAHNTQYF
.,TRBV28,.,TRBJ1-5,TGTGCCAGCAGTTTATCCAGGGGTAATCAGCCCCAGCATTTT,CASSLSRGNQPQHF
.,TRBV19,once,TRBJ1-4,TGTGCCAGTAGTATCCCCCGGGGAGGCAATGAAAAACTGTTTTTT,CASSIPRGGNEKLFF
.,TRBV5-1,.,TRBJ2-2,TGCGCCAGCAGCTCCCTACGGAGGGGTAGCACCGGGGAGCTGTTTTTT,CASSSLRRGSTGELFF
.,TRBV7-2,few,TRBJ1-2,TGTGCCAGCAGCTTCTATTCTCAGGGCGGCTATGGCTACACCTTC,CASSFYSQGGYGYTF
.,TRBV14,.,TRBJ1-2,TGTGCCAGCAGCCCGGCGACGGGTTGGGGCTACACCTTC,CASSPATGWGYTF
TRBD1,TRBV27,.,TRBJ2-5,TGTGCCAGCAGTTTAACAGGGGTGGATGGTAGGGAGACCCAGTACTTC,CASSLTGVDGRETQYF
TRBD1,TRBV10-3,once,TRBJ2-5,TGTGCCATCAGTGCGGGGGACAGGGGGGAGACCCAGTACTTC,CAISAGDRGETQYF
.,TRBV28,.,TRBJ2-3,TGTGCCAGCTTCGGTCCTGGCACAGATACGCAGTATTTT,CASFGPGTDTQYF
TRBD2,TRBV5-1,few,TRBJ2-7,TGCGCCAGCAGCCCCCGGTTAACGGGAGGTATAAGCGAGCAGTACTTC,CASSPRLTGGISEQYF
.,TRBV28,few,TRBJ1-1,TGTGCCAGCAGTCCTACAGGGTTGGCTGAAGCTTTCTTT,CASSPTGLAEAFF
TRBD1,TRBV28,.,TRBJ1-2,TGTGCCAGCACCCCCCCGGGACAGATTAACTATGGCTACACCTTC,CASTPPGQINYGYTF
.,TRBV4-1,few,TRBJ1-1,TGCGCCAGCAGCAGCGGAATTTTCGGCACCCCTGAAGCTTTCTTT,CASSSGIFGTPEAFF
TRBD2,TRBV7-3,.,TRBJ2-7,TGTGCCAGCAGCCCGACTAGCGGGAGCTACGAGCAGTACTTC,CASSPTSGSYEQYF
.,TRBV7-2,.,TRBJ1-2,TGTGCCAGCAGCTTAGCGGCGGACAGAGCCTATGGCTACACCTTC,CASSLAADRAYGYTF
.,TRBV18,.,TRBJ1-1,TGTGCCAGCTCACCAAGGTACTGGCAGAGCTCCGGGAGCACTGAAGCTTTCTTT,CASSPRYWQSSGSTEAFF
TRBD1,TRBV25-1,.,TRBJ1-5,TGTGCCAGCAGAGACAGGGATGGGGTTGGTCAGCCCCAGCATTTT,CASRDRDGVGQPQHF